These T cell receptor beta chains were read from a single sample in a study of T cell changes during pregnancy in multiple sclerosis. Method: immunoSEQ multiplex PCR; TCRdb's copy keeps in-frame clones and lacks some. This sample yields 30,000 to 45,000 clones, of which around 93% are seen a single time; around 0.4% belongs to the top ten. The sequencing here drew on CD4+ T cells from peripheral blood mononuclear cells, taken in the first trimester of pregnancy. These receptors came from a female donor with multiple sclerosis, enrolled in a pregnancy study. CDR3s leave out the opening cysteine and the closing phenylalanine or tryptophan. A D gene is named only where the DNA matches it firmly.

D gene: NA; V gene: TRBV28; CDR3 protein: ASSGQRGLFNT
D gene: TRBD2; V gene: TRBV27; CDR3 protein: ASSRAGFAYEQY
D gene: TRBD1; V gene: TRBV18; CDR3 protein: ASSPEGTGNEQF
D gene: TRBD2; V gene: TRBV11-2; CDR3 protein: ASSWVGRGGPETQY
D gene: TRBD1; V gene: TRBV2; CDR3 protein: ASSKDRAGENTEAF
D gene: NA; V gene: TRBV19; CDR3 protein: ASSIVARIRRNEQF
D gene: TRBD1; V gene: TRBV5-5; CDR3 protein: ASSPGTGAGNEQF
D gene: TRBD1; V gene: TRBV5-1; CDR3 protein: ASSPDRGDEKLF
D gene: TRBD2; V gene: TRBV27; CDR3 protein: ASKKLRDTPWTSGTYEQY
D gene: NA; V gene: TRBV19; CDR3 protein: ASSPIRASGSSYNEQF
D gene: TRBD1; V gene: TRBV5-6; CDR3 protein: ASSLGTGGTYNEQF
D gene: NA; V gene: TRBV15; CDR3 protein: ATSRGREGTEAF
D gene: NA; V gene: TRBV28; CDR3 protein: ASSFRSRGKNQPQH
D gene: TRBD1; V gene: TRBV19; CDR3 protein: ASSGQGARNGELF
D gene: TRBD1; V gene: TRBV5-1; CDR3 protein: ASSTRDRTNEQF
D gene: TRBD1; V gene: TRBV30; CDR3 protein: AWSVTPGTGGNQPQH
D gene: NA; V gene: TRBV14; CDR3 protein: ASSHGHLYEQY
D gene: TRBD1; V gene: TRBV25-1; CDR3 protein: ASSPRTGVRETQY
D gene: NA; V gene: TRBV7-2; CDR3 protein: ASSLGGDNQPQH
D gene: NA; V gene: TRBV7-9; CDR3 protein: ASSLGLVYEQY
D gene: TRBD1; V gene: TRBV28; CDR3 protein: ASSSRTGSYEQY
D gene: TRBD2; V gene: TRBV9; CDR3 protein: ASSPSGTYEQY
D gene: NA; V gene: TRBV20-1; CDR3 protein: SATRGNEQF
D gene: TRBD1; V gene: TRBV28; CDR3 protein: ASSTPVGDPDRGDQPQH
D gene: NA; V gene: TRBV7-2; CDR3 protein: ASSQGRRDSKETQY
D gene: NA; V gene: TRBV18; CDR3 protein: ASSPWRNTGELF
D gene: NA; V gene: TRBV11-2; CDR3 protein: ASSYPRRGKVTYEQY
D gene: NA; V gene: TRBV6-6; CDR3 protein: ASSYRSAYNEQF
D gene: TRBD2; V gene: TRBV19; CDR3 protein: ASSLGRLAVETQY
D gene: NA; V gene: TRBV2; CDR3 protein: ASKGGANTGELF
D gene: TRBD1; V gene: TRBV29-1; CDR3 protein: SVSDRASGANVLT
D gene: TRBD2; V gene: TRBV28; CDR3 protein: ASSSATSGRASYNEQF
D gene: TRBD1; V gene: TRBV5-1; CDR3 protein: ASSSTGPEQF
D gene: NA; V gene: TRBV11-2; CDR3 protein: ASSSLSPLQATYEQY
D gene: TRBD2; V gene: TRBV2; CDR3 protein: ASRRLAGHRQETQY
D gene: TRBD1; V gene: TRBV7-9; CDR3 protein: ASSAPPRGLSSPLH
D gene: TRBD1; V gene: TRBV29-1; CDR3 protein: SVQGVGETQY
D gene: NA; V gene: TRBV10-3; CDR3 protein: AISGQEIGNEQF
D gene: NA; V gene: TRBV7-8; CDR3 protein: ASSLGGAGYT
D gene: TRBD2; V gene: TRBV6-1; CDR3 protein: ASVRGRAGTGELF
D gene: TRBD2; V gene: TRBV19; CDR3 protein: ASSRTAGGTDTQY
D gene: NA; V gene: TRBV7-9; CDR3 protein: ASSIGSPSGGELF
D gene: TRBD2; V gene: TRBV2; CDR3 protein: ASRGGSGANVLT
D gene: TRBD1; V gene: TRBV7-2; CDR3 protein: ASSLEGWTGRHQPQH
D gene: TRBD1; V gene: TRBV7-2; CDR3 protein: ASSWTGPQDTQY
D gene: TRBD1; V gene: TRBV28; CDR3 protein: ASSRQGSTDTQY
D gene: NA; V gene: TRBV7-6; CDR3 protein: ASSLRGNTEAF